This TCR beta chain was recorded in a study of T cells in Graves' hyperthyroidism and ophthalmopathy. Overall study results and limits: The majority of expanded thyroid clonotypes above 0.001 also appeared in blood.

Amplification yielded TCR beta CDR3 regions, with RNA transcripts as the source. HTBI primers drove first-round RT-PCR of the TCR CDR3. A single record per CDR3 protein comes from TCRdb applying MiXCR to the multiplex PCR reads. Of 300,000 to 400,000 distinct CDR3 sequences in the sample, 15% to 20% are singletons; the top ten hold under 55%. About this clonotype itself: Its specificity is not known.

The CDR3 loop spans 15 amino acids. The V end was cut by 6 bases, the J end by 2 bases, with 14 bases between. Germline assignment: CDR1 MNHNS and CDR2 SASEGT. Graves' hyperthyroidism was deemed stable given no ophthalmopathy progression within 18 months. Patients between 18 and 65 years old had hyperthyroidism, newly diagnosed and lasting under 2 months. Each diagnosis was grounded in clinical symptoms, serum thyroxine and TRAb, thyroid ultrasound, and orbital computed tomography. The specimen sequenced was blood. The V and J genes are TRBV6-1 and TRBJ2-4, with D maybe TRBD1 (6 bases). The source of this sequence is a woman in her forties or fifties with Graves' hyperthyroidism. CDR3 DNA sequence: TGTGCCAGCAGACCGGGACAATCATCCAAAAACATTCAGTACTTC. Protein product: CASRPGQSSKNIQYF.